The 17 T cell receptor beta chains presented below share a single source sample, sequenced in a study of T cells after yellow fever vaccination. TCRdb re-analysed the 5' RACE reads in MiXCR, keeping a single row per CDR3 protein. The repertoire holds some 320,000 distinct CDR3 sequences, around 4.3% seen once, with approximately 19% in the top ten. The sample in question was PBMCs, obtained 15 days after the yellow fever booster vaccination. The receptors originated from a man aged 18 to 30 who received the YFV17D yellow fever vaccine.

This clonotype was counted ten times or more. This chain connects TRBV12-3 or TRBV12-4 to TRBJ2-5, with TRBD1 as a possible D gene (8 bases). V was trimmed by 6 bases and J by 3 bases, leaving 17 bases between them. This CDR3 contains 15 residues. The CDR3 DNA is TGTGCCAGCAGCCGTACAGGGGGGGGAGAAGAGACCCAGTACTTC. Its protein product is CASSRTGGGEETQYF.

This clonotype was counted a few times. The V and J genes are TRBV10-3 and TRBJ2-5; 10 nucleotides align to TRBD2. Trimming cost V 5 bases and J 1 base; bases outside gene matches: 7. There are 16 residues in the CDR3. Germline CDR1 ENHRY, CDR2 SYGVKD. Here the CDR3 reads CAISRIAGGLQETQYF. In nucleotides, the CDR3 is TGTGCCATCAGTCGGATAGCGGGGGGCCTCCAAGAGACCCAGTACTTC.

The chain carries TRBV7-9 and TRBJ2-2; D remains unclear. The germline gives CDR1 SEHNR, CDR2 FQNEAQ (reference sequence). The CDR3 runs to 12 residues. The ends were cut back, 6 bases at V and 7 bases at J, with 9 bases in the middle. CDR3 sequence: CASSSEGGELFF. The CDR3 DNA reads as TGTGCCAGCAGTTCAGAAGGCGGGGAGCTGTTTTTT.

This clonotype has just a few counts. This chain connects TRBV6-2 or TRBV6-3 to TRBJ2-7; no definite D call. V gave up 2 bases and J gave up 7 bases, with 9 bases separating them. The CDR3 sequence is 12 residues long. Germline assignment: CDR1 MNHEY and CDR2 SVGEGT. CDR3 sequence: CASSYGSWEQYF. CDR3 nucleotides: TGTGCCAGCAGTTACGGGTCCTGGGAGCAGTACTTC.

In its sample, this clonotype was seen a few times. The chain employs TRBV12-5 and TRBJ2-7; D is uncertain. Germline V lookup: CDR1 LGHNT, CDR2 FRNRAP. Trimming pared 1 base from V and 5 bases from J, leaving 9 bases between. This CDR3 contains 13 residues. The CDR3 bases are TGTGCTAGTGGTTTGGAACGGGCTGACGAGCAGTACTTC. Residues: CASGLERADEQYF.

Ten or more counts support this clonotype. The chain couples TRBV7-9 to TRBJ2-5; 11 nucleotides match TRBD2. The germline V gene encodes CDR1 SEHNR and CDR2 FQNEAQ (reference sequence). This CDR3 contains 16 residues. V lost 5 bases, J lost 5 bases, and 10 bases stayed unmatched. The CDR3 reads CASSPYSGGARETQYF. The CDR3 DNA is TGTGCCAGCAGCCCCTATAGCGGGGGGGCCCGGGAGACCCAGTACTTC. The full variable domain, completed using reference TRBV7-9 and TRBJ2-5, is DTGVSQNPRHKITKRGQNVTFRCDPISEHNRLYWYRQTLGQGPEFLTYFQNEAQLEKSRLLSDRFSAERPKGSFSTLEIQRTEQGDSAMYLCASSPYSGGARETQYFGPGTRLLVL.

This clonotype was counted a few times. The chain recombines TRBV5-1 with TRBJ2-5; 9 bases are shared with TRBD1. The V segment lost 1 base and the J segment 4 bases; nucleotides outside the gene matches: 5. The CDR3 runs 15 residues. Looked up from germline, CDR1 is SGHRS and CDR2 is YFSETQ. Here the CDR3 reads CASSLLTGGRETQYF. The CDR3 DNA follows: TGCGCCAGCAGCTTGCTTACAGGGGGCAGAGAGACCCAGTACTTC.

This clonotype was counted ten times or more. The junction departs from the called germline gene at one end, perhaps through a read error. V is TRBV6-5 and J is TRBJ2-6; D is unresolved. The V gene's germline CDR1 is MNHEY and CDR2 SVGAGI. This CDR3 is built from 13 residues. The CDR3 is CASSMAGANVLTF. DNA for the CDR3: TGTGCCAGCAGTATGGCTGGTGCCAACGTCCTGACTTTC.

This clonotype was detected a few times. This rearrangement joins TRBV7-9 to TRBJ1-4; D not resolved. V gave up 5 bases and J gave up 10 bases, with 20 bases separating them. From germline, CDR1 is SEHNR and CDR2 FQNEAQ (reference sequence). The CDR3 sequence is 15 residues long. The DNA of the CDR3 is TGTGCCAGCAGCCCCGTCGATTGGTTTGAGGGAAAACTGTTTTTT. Protein: CASSPVDWFEGKLFF.

This clonotype has a count of ten or more. The chain recombines TRBV7-6 with TRBJ1-1; D uncertain. Germline V gene data show CDR1 as SGHVS and CDR2 as FNYEAQ. CDR3 length: 15 amino acids. The V end lost 1 base, the J end lost 3 bases, and 12 bases lay between the germline ends. The CDR3 loop reads CASSLVAERDTEAFF. In DNA, the CDR3 is TGTGCCAGCAGCTTAGTCGCTGAGAGGGACACTGAAGCTTTCTTT.

This clonotype was observed a few times. The chain has TRBV6-2 or TRBV6-3 and TRBJ2-7; 9 positions match TRBD1. This CDR3 is 13 amino acids long. Trimming at V came to 7 bases and at J to 4 bases, leaving 5 bases not matched to a gene. From germline, CDR1 is MNHEY and CDR2 SVGEGT. The CDR3 here is CASTDDRGYEQYV. DNA for the CDR3: TGTGCCAGCACTGACGACAGGGGGTACGAGCAGTACGTC.

The genes are TRBV5-1 and TRBJ2-1; no clear D. Trimming took 0 bases from V and 5 from J, leaving 15 bases between them. The CDR3 length is 16 residues. The germline gives CDR1 SGHRS, CDR2 YFSETQ. The CDR3 nucleotides read TGCGCCAGCAGCTTGGGTCCCCCTCCCCATGACAATGAGCAGTTCTTC. This sequence encodes CASSLGPPPHDNEQFF.

This clonotype came up many times. J is TRBJ1-1 and V is TRBV29-1; D possibly corresponds to TRBD1 (6 bases). This CDR3 contains 13 residues. The V and J ends lost 4 bases and 1 base respectively, with 10 bases between them. Looked up from germline, CDR1 is SQVTM and CDR2 is ANQGSEA. The CDR3 loop reads CSVAGGPNTEAFF. In nucleotides, the CDR3 is TGCAGCGTTGCGGGGGGCCCGAACACTGAAGCTTTCTTT. Using reference TRBV29-1 and TRBJ1-1 for the parts outside the CDR3, the full variable domain is SAVISQKPSRDICQRGTSLTIQCQVDSQVTMMFWYRQQPGQSLTLIATANQGSEATYESGFVIDKFPISRPNLTFSTLTVSNMSPEDSSIYLCSVAGGPNTEAFFGQGTRLTVV.

About this clonotype: An end of the junction does not agree with germline; a read error may underlie this. The chain uses TRBV12-3 or TRBV12-4 and TRBJ2-5; weak D call: TRBD1 (5 bases). CDR3 length equals 14 residues. CDR3 region: CASSPRTSQETQHF. The CDR3 nucleotides are TGTGCCAGCAGTCCCCGGACATCCCAAGAGACCCAGCACTTC.

The CDR3 spells CASSLGEGNTEAFF. The CDR3 DNA sequence: TGTGCCAGCAGCTTAGGGGAGGGTAACACTGAAGCTTTCTTT. The chain combines TRBV7-9 with TRBJ1-1; D not certain. CDR3 length equals 14 residues. Germline V gene lookup returns CDR1 SEHNR and CDR2 FQNEAQ (reference sequence). Deletions cut 1 base from V and 2 bases from J, with 8 bases between.

J is TRBJ1-6 and V is TRBV5-1; tentative D call: TRBD1 (6 bases). Germline V CDR1 and CDR2: SGHRS, YFSETQ. Trimming took 1 base from V and 7 from J, leaving 15 bases between them. This CDR3 has 16 residues. For the CDR3, the DNA is TGCGCCAGCAGCTTGACCGTACAGGGATTGAATTCACCCCTCCACTTT. It is translated as CASSLTVQGLNSPLHF. Using reference TRBV5-1 and TRBJ1-6 for the parts outside the CDR3, the full variable domain is KAGVTQTPRYLIKTRGQQVTLSCSPISGHRSVSWYQQTPGQGLQFLFEYFSETQRNKGNFPGRFSGRQFSNSRSEMNVSTLELGDSALYLCASSLTVQGLNSPLHFGNGTRLTVT.

In this sample, this clonotype turned up many times. The gene calls are TRBV5-1 and TRBJ2-3, with a weak D call TRBD2 (6 bases). Germline V lookup: CDR1 SGHRS, CDR2 YFSETQ. The V end lost 1 base, the J end lost 2 bases, and 14 bases lay between the germline ends. The CDR3 has 16 amino acids. CDR3: CASSLNSGVNTDTQYF. For the CDR3, the DNA is TGCGCCAGCAGCTTGAATTCGGGGGTAAACACAGATACGCAGTATTTT. The entire variable domain, with the rest obtained from reference TRBV5-1 and TRBJ2-3, is as follows: KAGVTQTPRYLIKTRGQQVTLSCSPISGHRSVSWYQQTPGQGLQFLFEYFSETQRNKGNFPGRFSGRQFSNSRSEMNVSTLELGDSALYLCASSLNSGVNTDTQYFGPGTRLTVL.